The sequence of this T cell receptor (beta chain) was determined in a study of T cells in Graves' hyperthyroidism and ophthalmopathy. Study-wide results and caveats: The majority of expanded thyroid clonotypes above 0.001 also appeared in blood. Ophthalmopathy was told apart from stable hyperthyroidism by a 13 V-J model.

TCR beta CDR3 regions were amplified from RNA. Initially, a first-round RT-PCR of the TCR CDR3 employed the HTBI primer set. TCRdb re-called the multiplex PCR reads through MiXCR, storing one row per CDR3 protein. This table has about 290,000 distinct CDR3 sequences, about an eighth appearing once. The CDR3 is 16 amino acids. V dropped 3 bases and J dropped 5; count of bases not matched to a gene: 9. The germline V gene encodes CDR1 LGHNA and CDR2 YSLEER. Of note for this clonotype: Its cognate antigen is unknown.

The J gene is TRBJ2-5, the V gene TRBV4-3; 10 nucleotides line up with TRBD2. Sequencing was performed on blood. The clonotype originates from a woman under 40 with Graves' hyperthyroidism that later progressed to Graves' ophthalmopathy. For the CDR3, the DNA is TGCGCCAGCAGCCAGTCCCTAGCGGGAGCCAGTGAGACCCAGTACTTC. Its protein product is CASSQSLAGASETQYF.